This TCR beta chain emerged from a study of cytomegalovirus exposure and HLA in healthy donors. About the research overall: Approximately 190 million T cells yielded 110 million or so unique TCR beta sequences in earlier analysis. Notes on the study in general: It was confirmed in vitro that three of the CMV-associated chains were specific for CMV antigens. V- and J-gene trimming in TCR beta was tied to a missense DCLRE1C variant by an analysis performed later.

By share, this clone counts as medium-sized. Its antigen is undetermined. V shed 4 bases and J 6 bases; nucleotides not matched to a gene: 9. Per germline, CDR1 SGHTS and CDR2 YDEGEE. This CDR3 spans 16 amino acids. Vbeta (60) and Jbeta (13) primers were used in the PCR. Measured with immunoSEQ multiplex PCR; TCRdb has only the in-frame clones, and not every one. The sample consists of some 180,000 clones, roughly 68% of them appearing once. The TCR sequence derives from a woman in her twenties or thirties in good health and CMV-seronegative. The V call is TRBV5-8, the J call TRBJ2-3, with 12 bases matching TRBD2. Sequencing was performed on PBMCs. The CDR3 loop is CASSHSTSGRTDTQYF. The DNA of the CDR3 is TGTGCCAGCAGCCACTCAACTAGCGGGAGGACGGATACGCAGTATTTT.